A selection of T cell receptor beta chains follows, all from one sample in a study of T cell changes during pregnancy in multiple sclerosis. Method: immunoSEQ multiplex PCR; TCRdb's copy keeps in-frame clones and lacks some. The profile shows approximately 41,000 clones, under 95% of them singletons. Specimen: PBMCs (not recorded whether the cells were cultured). The source of these receptors is a female donor with multiple sclerosis, enrolled in a pregnancy study. The CDR3 runs from the conserved cysteine through the conserved F or W. The D gene is left open where the match is weak. Size tells how often a clone was seen (once, few, many) or the class of an expanded clone, and some rows leave it out.

CDR3aa: CASSSPNLAGGIPHNEQFF
CDR3nt: TGCGCCAGCAGCTCACCTAACTTAGCGGGAGGGATTCCCCACAATGAGCAGTTCTTC
j_gene: TRBJ2-1
d_gene: TRBD2
abundance: NA
v_gene: TRBV5-1

CDR3aa: CAWSVSSGSWEQFF
CDR3nt: TGTGCCTGGAGTGTTTCTAGCGGGAGTTGGGAGCAGTTCTTC
j_gene: TRBJ2-1
d_gene: TRBD2
abundance: NA
v_gene: TRBV30

CDR3aa: CAWSGRRGREVYSNQPQHF
CDR3nt: TGTGCCTGGAGTGGCCGCCGGGGAAGGGAGGTTTATAGCAATCAGCCCCAGCATTTT
j_gene: TRBJ1-5
d_gene: NA
abundance: NA
v_gene: TRBV30

CDR3aa: CASSEGSSYEQYF
CDR3nt: TGTGCCAGCAGCGAAGGGAGCTCCTACGAGCAGTACTTC
j_gene: TRBJ2-7
d_gene: NA
abundance: NA
v_gene: TRBV2

CDR3aa: CASSYQTGVSDTQYF
CDR3nt: TGTGCCAGCAGTTACCAGACAGGGGTATCAGATACGCAGTATTTT
j_gene: TRBJ2-3
d_gene: TRBD1
abundance: once
v_gene: TRBV6-5

CDR3aa: CASSFYRINTEAFF
CDR3nt: TGTGCCAGCAGCTTCTACAGAATTAACACTGAAGCTTTCTTT
j_gene: TRBJ1-1
d_gene: NA
abundance: NA
v_gene: TRBV7-9

CDR3aa: CASSLFMDTGELFF
CDR3nt: TGCGCCAGCAGCTTGTTCATGGACACCGGGGAGCTGTTTTTT
j_gene: TRBJ2-2
d_gene: NA
abundance: NA
v_gene: TRBV5-1

CDR3aa: CASRPLGWTEAFF
CDR3nt: TGTGCCAGCAGACCACTAGGCTGGACTGAAGCTTTCTTT
j_gene: TRBJ1-1
d_gene: NA
abundance: once
v_gene: TRBV6-6

CDR3aa: CASSLGQVPYGYTF
CDR3nt: TGTGCCAGCAGCTTGGGACAGGTCCCCTATGGCTACACCTTC
j_gene: TRBJ1-2
d_gene: TRBD1
abundance: NA
v_gene: TRBV7-9

CDR3aa: CASSDSAGGLNEQFF
CDR3nt: TGTGCCAGCAGTGACTCAGCGGGAGGGCTCAATGAGCAGTTCTTC
j_gene: TRBJ2-1
d_gene: TRBD2
abundance: NA
v_gene: TRBV6-4

CDR3aa: CSVDRAGNYGYTF
CDR3nt: TGCAGCGTTGACAGGGCGGGGAACTATGGCTACACCTTC
j_gene: TRBJ1-2
d_gene: NA
abundance: medium-sized
v_gene: TRBV29-1

CDR3aa: CASSPEGGNQPQHF
CDR3nt: TGTGCCAGCTCCCCCGAAGGGGGCAATCAGCCCCAGCATTTT
j_gene: TRBJ1-5
d_gene: NA
abundance: NA
v_gene: TRBV18

CDR3aa: CATRGLGQGAGNTIYF
CDR3nt: TGTGCCACCCGGGGTTTGGGACAGGGGGCAGGAAACACCATATATTTT
j_gene: TRBJ1-3
d_gene: TRBD1
abundance: NA
v_gene: TRBV19

CDR3aa: CASSAEWGEETQYF
CDR3nt: TGTGCCAGCAGTGCGGAATGGGGTGAGGAGACCCAGTACTTC
j_gene: TRBJ2-5
d_gene: NA
abundance: NA
v_gene: TRBV2

CDR3aa: CASSLQGTGNTIYF
CDR3nt: TGTGCCAGCAGCCTACAGGGGACTGGAAACACCATATATTTT
j_gene: TRBJ1-3
d_gene: TRBD1
abundance: NA
v_gene: TRBV5-5

CDR3aa: CASSPSGPILEQYF
CDR3nt: TGCGCCAGCAGTCCTAGCGGACCTATCTTGGAGCAGTACTTC
j_gene: TRBJ2-7
d_gene: TRBD2
abundance: NA
v_gene: TRBV5-1

CDR3aa: CASSTEQGGEAFF
CDR3nt: TGTGCCAGCAGCACGGAACAGGGAGGTGAAGCTTTCTTT
j_gene: TRBJ1-1
d_gene: NA
abundance: NA
v_gene: TRBV5-6

CDR3aa: CASSQASSHVETQYF
CDR3nt: TGTGCCAGCAGCCAAGCGTCCAGCCATGTCGAGACCCAGTACTTC
j_gene: TRBJ2-5
d_gene: NA
abundance: NA
v_gene: TRBV4-2

CDR3aa: CASSSPSDGNEQYF
CDR3nt: TGTGCCAGCAGCTCCCCTTCGGATGGGAACGAGCAGTACTTC
j_gene: TRBJ2-7
d_gene: NA
abundance: NA
v_gene: TRBV28

CDR3aa: CATRDSFNIQYF
CDR3nt: TGCGCCACCCGAGATTCCTTCAACATTCAGTACTTC
j_gene: TRBJ2-4
d_gene: NA
abundance: NA
v_gene: TRBV10-1

CDR3aa: CASSMPGYYEQYF
CDR3nt: TGTGCCAGTAGTATGCCAGGCTACTACGAGCAGTACTTC
j_gene: TRBJ2-7
d_gene: NA
abundance: NA
v_gene: TRBV19

CDR3aa: CASLSGLAEAFF
CDR3nt: TGTGCCAGCCTATCGGGGCTAGCTGAAGCTTTCTTT
j_gene: TRBJ1-1
d_gene: NA
abundance: NA
v_gene: TRBV6-5

CDR3aa: CASSDRYSGANVLTF
CDR3nt: TGTGCCAGCAGTGACAGGTACTCTGGGGCCAACGTCCTGACTTTC
j_gene: TRBJ2-6
d_gene: NA
abundance: NA
v_gene: TRBV25-1

CDR3aa: CASSLKFLNTEAFF
CDR3nt: TGTGCCAGCAGCTTAAAATTTTTGAACACTGAAGCTTTCTTT
j_gene: TRBJ1-1
d_gene: NA
abundance: NA
v_gene: TRBV7-8

CDR3aa: CASSNSRVRGYTF
CDR3nt: TGTGCCAGCAGCAACTCGAGGGTACGCGGCTACACCTTC
j_gene: TRBJ1-2
d_gene: NA
abundance: NA
v_gene: TRBV7-2

CDR3aa: CASSELAGSYNEQFF
CDR3nt: TGTGCCAGCAGTGAACTAGCGGGCTCCTACAATGAGCAGTTCTTC
j_gene: TRBJ2-1
d_gene: TRBD2
abundance: NA
v_gene: TRBV6-1

CDR3aa: CASSLGPLSYEQYF
CDR3nt: TGCGCCAGCAGCCTCGGACCGTTATCCTACGAGCAGTACTTC
j_gene: TRBJ2-7
d_gene: NA
abundance: NA
v_gene: TRBV4-1

CDR3aa: CASSQGAGDYNEQFF
CDR3nt: TGCGCCAGCAGCCAAGGAGCGGGGGACTACAATGAGCAGTTCTTC
j_gene: TRBJ2-1
d_gene: TRBD2
abundance: NA
v_gene: TRBV4-3

CDR3aa: CASSLAVKGGGGEKLFF
CDR3nt: TGTGCCAGCAGCTTGGCCGTGAAGGGGGGTGGAGGAGAAAAACTGTTTTTT
j_gene: TRBJ1-4
d_gene: NA
abundance: NA
v_gene: TRBV5-8

CDR3aa: CASSYSVGANEKLFF
CDR3nt: TGTGCCAGCAGTTACTCGGTAGGGGCTAATGAAAAACTGTTTTTT
j_gene: TRBJ1-4
d_gene: NA
abundance: NA
v_gene: TRBV6-5

CDR3aa: CASSLTDRDTQYF
CDR3nt: TGCGCCAGCAGCTTGACCGACCGAGATACGCAGTATTTT
j_gene: TRBJ2-3
d_gene: NA
abundance: NA
v_gene: TRBV5-1

CDR3aa: CASSWKEGGDTEAFF
CDR3nt: TGCGCCAGCAGCTGGAAGGAGGGGGGAGACACTGAAGCTTTCTTT
j_gene: TRBJ1-1
d_gene: NA
abundance: NA
v_gene: TRBV5-1

CDR3aa: CASSQGRDRDEQFF
CDR3nt: TGCGCCAGCAGCCAAGGGCGGGATCGGGATGAGCAGTTCTTC
j_gene: TRBJ2-1
d_gene: NA
abundance: NA
v_gene: TRBV4-1

CDR3aa: CASSLDSSGANVLTF
CDR3nt: TGTGCCAGCAGCCTGGATAGCTCTGGGGCCAACGTCCTGACTTTC
j_gene: TRBJ2-6
d_gene: NA
abundance: NA
v_gene: TRBV5-4

CDR3aa: CASSPSGRGDEQYF
CDR3nt: TGTGCCAGCAGCCCTAGCGGGAGGGGAGACGAGCAGTACTTC
j_gene: TRBJ2-7
d_gene: TRBD2
abundance: NA
v_gene: TRBV28

CDR3aa: CASSFSGEQETQYF
CDR3nt: TGCGCCAGCAGCTTTTCGGGAGAGCAAGAGACCCAGTACTTC
j_gene: TRBJ2-5
d_gene: NA
abundance: NA
v_gene: TRBV5-1

CDR3aa: CASSLGGTKNIQYF
CDR3nt: TGTGCCAGCAGTTTAGGGGGTACCAAAAACATTCAGTACTTC
j_gene: TRBJ2-4
d_gene: NA
abundance: NA
v_gene: TRBV28

CDR3aa: CSVLTGASNQPQHF
CDR3nt: TGCAGCGTCCTGACAGGGGCTAGCAATCAGCCCCAGCATTTT
j_gene: TRBJ1-5
d_gene: TRBD1
abundance: NA
v_gene: TRBV29-1

CDR3aa: CASSLSGAGTEAFF
CDR3nt: TGCGCCAGCAGCTTGTCGGGGGCGGGGACTGAAGCTTTCTTT
j_gene: TRBJ1-1
d_gene: NA
abundance: NA
v_gene: TRBV5-1

CDR3aa: CASSEGQGVLLSTDTQYF
CDR3nt: TGTGCCAGCAGTGAGGGACAGGGGGTTCTTCTTAGCACAGATACGCAGTATTTT
j_gene: TRBJ2-3
d_gene: TRBD1
abundance: NA
v_gene: TRBV2

CDR3aa: CASSLLVMNTEAFF
CDR3nt: TGTGCCAGCAGCTTGTTGGTTATGAACACTGAAGCTTTCTTT
j_gene: TRBJ1-1
d_gene: NA
abundance: NA
v_gene: TRBV5-6

CDR3aa: CASSIMSGTNGEQFF
CDR3nt: TGTGCCAGTAGTATAATGAGCGGGACCAACGGGGAGCAGTTCTTC
j_gene: TRBJ2-1
d_gene: TRBD2
abundance: NA
v_gene: TRBV19

CDR3aa: CATSRPRLTTDTQYF
CDR3nt: TGTGCCACCAGCAGACCGAGACTTACGACAGATACGCAGTATTTT
j_gene: TRBJ2-3
d_gene: NA
abundance: NA
v_gene: TRBV15

CDR3aa: CASSSPLAGGIDTQYF
CDR3nt: TGTGCCAGCAGTTCCCCCCTAGCGGGAGGAATAGATACGCAGTATTTT
j_gene: TRBJ2-3
d_gene: TRBD2
abundance: NA
v_gene: TRBV6-5

CDR3aa: CASSLGDRVSSYEQYF
CDR3nt: TGCGCCAGCAGCTTGGGCGACAGAGTTTCATCCTACGAGCAGTACTTC
j_gene: TRBJ2-7
d_gene: NA
abundance: NA
v_gene: TRBV5-1

CDR3aa: CASSSSSLAGGNEQFF
CDR3nt: TGTGCCAGCAGCTCCAGCAGCCTAGCGGGAGGCAATGAGCAGTTCTTC
j_gene: TRBJ2-1
d_gene: TRBD2
abundance: NA
v_gene: TRBV7-3